This T cell receptor (beta chain) is from a study of T cell repertoires in cytomegalovirus infection. V was clipped by 7 bases and J by 3 bases; unmatched bases: 10. This CDR3 spans 16 amino acids. TCRdb re-analysed the reads in MiXCR, keeping a single row per CDR3 protein. The repertoire includes around 530,000 distinct CDR3 sequences, around 27% of them detected once, and less than 15% sits in the top ten. The clonotype was recovered from a human donor in good health (CMV status not recorded). Some clones in this sample may be carry-over from other donors' samples. The sequencing input was PBMCs. V usage is TRBV12-3 or TRBV12-4 and J usage is TRBJ2-1; TRBD2 agrees at 9 bases. In DNA form, the CDR3 reads TGTGCCAGCAAAAACGAGAGGACTAGCGTCTACAATGAGCAGTTCTTC. It is translated as CASKNERTSVYNEQFF.